This is a list of T cell receptor beta chains from one sample in a study of T-cell reconstitution after alpha-beta-depleted transplantation in children. TCRdb passed the PCR reads through MiXCR, listing each CDR3 protein once. This sample has 140,000 to 150,000 distinct CDR3 sequences, with 8.5% to 10% found just once. Sequenced here: PBMCs, mostly from graft donor cells, sampled 180 days after TCRalphabeta/CD19-depleted stem cell transplant. These TCRs come from a female patient aged 2-9 years who had a stem cell transplant for congenital amegakaryocytic thrombocytopenia, so the T cells may come from the graft donor. CDR3s include the opening cysteine and the closing phenylalanine or tryptophan. A D gene is named only where the DNA matches it firmly. Part of the rows lack a size; the others show once, few, many or a class for expanded clones.

d_call	v_call	j_call	clone_size	cdr3_aa	cdr3_nt
-	TRBV12-3/TRBV12-4	TRBJ2-5	many	CASVLSGIQETQYF	TGTGCCAGCGTTCTCTCGGGGATCCAAGAGACCCAGTACTTC
-	TRBV20-1	TRBJ2-5	many	CSARIVGQETQYF	TGCAGTGCTCGGATCGTTGGCCAAGAGACCCAGTACTTC
TRBD1	TRBV12-3/TRBV12-4	TRBJ2-7	many	CASSWGTGGSNEQYF	TGTGCCAGCAGTTGGGGGACAGGGGGCAGCAACGAGCAGTACTTC
TRBD2	TRBV20-1	TRBJ2-2	-	CSARRGGTNTGELFF	TGCAGTGCTAGGCGCGGGGGGACGAACACCGGGGAGCTGTTTTTT
-	TRBV29-1	TRBJ1-4	many	CSVEEGQREKLFF	TGCAGCGTTGAAGAGGGCCAAAGGGAAAAACTGTTTTTT
-	TRBV7-8	TRBJ2-1	many	CASSLGGVYNEQFF	TGTGCCAGCAGCTTAGGGGGAGTATACAATGAGCAGTTCTTC
TRBD2	TRBV10-3	TRBJ2-3	many	CAISLAGDTQYF	TGTGCCATCTCGTTAGCGGGAGATACGCAGTATTTT
TRBD2	TRBV7-2	TRBJ2-5	few	CASSSYRLAGHGETQYF	TGTGCCAGCAGCTCCTACCGACTAGCGGGGCATGGGGAGACCCAGTACTTC
TRBD2	TRBV12-3/TRBV12-4	TRBJ2-3	many	CASSLAGTRDTQYF	TGTGCCAGCAGTTTAGCGGGGACTAGAGATACGCAGTATTTT
-	TRBV27	TRBJ2-4	many	CASGHRDAKNIQYF	TGTGCCAGCGGACACAGGGACGCCAAAAACATTCAGTACTTC
TRBD2	TRBV7-8	TRBJ2-7	-	CASSRSGRAYEQYF	TGTGCCAGCAGCCGTAGCGGGAGGGCCTACGAGCAGTACTTC
TRBD2	TRBV3-1	TRBJ2-5	few	CASSQGDSGGQQETQYF	TGTGCCAGCAGCCAAGGCGATAGCGGGGGGCAGCAAGAGACCCAGTACTTC
-	TRBV4-2	TRBJ1-5	many	CASSQDQGEGNQPQHF	TGTGCCAGCAGCCAAGATCAGGGAGAGGGCAACCAGCCCCAGCATTTT
-	TRBV9	TRBJ2-1	many	CASSVGYNEQFF	TGTGCCAGCAGCGTCGGTTACAATGAGCAGTTCTTC
-	TRBV6-1	TRBJ2-2	few	CASAKGDSSDTGELFF	TGTGCCAGCGCCAAAGGAGATAGCTCAGACACCGGGGAGCTGTTTTTT